The 18 T cell receptor beta chains below come from one sample, sequenced in a study of CD8+CD57+ T cells in acquired aplastic anemia. TCR beta VDJ and CDR3 were profiled, and genomic DNA was the template. TCRdb passed the reads through MiXCR, listing each CDR3 protein once. The data hold about 64,000 distinct CDR3 sequences, with around 50% observed a single time. The sample was sorted CD4+, CD8+, or CD8+CD57+ T cells (not recorded which) from PBMCs. These receptors all stem from a human donor in good health, serving as a control.

The chain employs TRBV19 and TRBJ2-7; 10 bases fit TRBD2. Germline CDR1 reads LNHDA; CDR2 reads SQIVND (reference sequence). The CDR3 totals 14 residues. J gave up 6 bases and V 3 bases, and 5 bases lay outside the gene matches. The CDR3 DNA follows: TGTGCCAGTAGTATCCTGGCTAGCGGGGGCGAGCAGTACTTC. Protein product: CASSILASGGEQYF. The full variable domain, its missing parts supplied by reference TRBV19 and TRBJ2-7, is DGGITQSPKYLFRKEGQNVTLSCEQNLNHDAMYWYRQDPGQGLRLIYYSQIVNDFQKGDIAEGYSVSREKKESFPLTVTSAQKNPTAFYLCASSILASGGEQYFGPGTRLTVT.

The chain recombines TRBV2 with TRBJ1-1, with D possibly TRBD1 on 5 matching bases. Per germline, CDR1 SNHLY and CDR2 FYNNEI. The CDR3 is made up of 14 amino acids. V lost 6 bases, J lost 0 bases, and 11 bases lay in between. The CDR3 DNA follows: TGTGCCAGCAGGGGGGACTGGATGAACACTGAAGCTTTCTTT. This codes for CASRGDWMNTEAFF.

The chain is built from TRBV24-1 and TRBJ2-7; D perhaps matches TRBD1 (8 bases). The V gene lost 3 bases and the J gene lost 4 bases, with 12 bases spanning the gap. The CDR3 has 14 residues. Germline V CDR1 and CDR2: KGHDR, SFDVKD. CDR3 loop: CATSDTGGGYEQYF. For the CDR3, the DNA is TGTGCCACCAGTGATACAGGGGGAGGGTACGAGCAGTACTTC.

This chain connects TRBV2 to TRBJ1-2, with D unclear. The CDR3 runs to 13 residues. Germline assignment: CDR1 SNHLY and CDR2 FYNNEI. V lost 6 bases to trimming and J lost 3 bases, with 11 bases between them. CDR3 sequence reads: CASSLGGHYGYTF. The CDR3 DNA follows: TGTGCCAGCAGCCTCGGCGGACACTATGGCTACACCTTC.

A remark on this clonotype: An end of the junction differs from the germline gene, which may be a read error. The genes are TRBV25-1 and TRBJ1-6; no firm D call. CDR1 MGHDK and CDR2 SYGVNS come from the germline V gene. The CDR3 has 11 amino acids. CDR3 in amino acids: CAGSENSPLHF. The CDR3 DNA sequence: TGTGCCGGCAGTGAAAATTCACCCCTCCACTTT.

By frequency in the sample, this clonotype is medium-sized (0.01 to 0.1%). In nucleotides, the CDR3 is TGTGCCAGCAGCGGACAGGGTGCCACTGAAGCTTTCTTT. Its protein product is CASSGQGATEAFF. V and J are TRBV7-9 and TRBJ1-1; 8 positions agree with TRBD1. This CDR3 is built from 13 residues. Germline V CDR1 and CDR2: SEHNR, FQNEAQ (reference sequence). After removal of 5 bases from V and 4 bases from J, the junction contained 3 bases not matched to a gene.

The chain has TRBV10-3 and TRBJ1-1; the D is unclear. From germline, CDR1 is ENHRY and CDR2 SYGVKD. The CDR3 length is 14 residues. The V gene lost 3 bases and the J gene lost 4 bases, with 12 bases spanning the gap. DNA of the CDR3: TGTGCCATCAGTGATGTGGTCGGATCCACTGAAGCTTTCTTT. Amino acid sequence: CAISDVVGSTEAFF.

The genes are TRBV7-9 and TRBJ2-7, with D perhaps being TRBD1 or TRBD2 (6 bases each). This CDR3 has 14 residues. The V and J ends lost 3 bases and 5 bases respectively, with 14 bases between them. Germline lookup yields CDR1 SEHNR and CDR2 FQNEAQ (reference sequence). The CDR3 region is CASSLKGGQNEQYF. The CDR3 DNA sequence: TGTGCCAGCAGCTTGAAGGGAGGACAGAACGAGCAGTACTTC.

This clonotype was recorded many times. This chain links TRBV9 with TRBJ1-2; a weak D match, TRBD1 (5 bases). CDR1 and CDR2 from the germline V gene are SGDLS and YYNGEE. CDR3 length equals 14 residues. V was shortened by 4 bases and J by 4 bases, with 14 bases between the two germline ends. The DNA of the CDR3 is TGTGCCAGCAGCTGGGACCCCGGGAGCTATGGCTACACCTTC. Its translation: CASSWDPGSYGYTF.

The chain employs TRBV2 and TRBJ1-5; D is possibly TRBD1 (6 bases). The germline gives CDR1 SNHLY, CDR2 FYNNEI. CDR3 size: 14 residues. Trimming cost V 3 bases and J 6 bases, with 12 bases left between them. In nucleotides, the CDR3 is TGTGCCAGCAGTGATGGCAGGGGAGGTCAGCCCCAGCATTTT. Protein product: CASSDGRGGQPQHF.

The chain couples TRBV7-9 to TRBJ1-4; a weak D match, TRBD1 (5 bases). The CDR3 has 15 residues. V was pared by 4 bases and J by 7 bases, with 16 bases between. Germline loops: CDR1 SEHNR, CDR2 FQNEAQ (reference sequence). CDR3 region: CASSSDGGWGEKLFF. CDR3 nucleotides: TGTGCCAGCAGCTCCGACGGGGGATGGGGTGAAAAACTGTTTTTT.

This clonotype was seen many times. The rearrangement links TRBV11-3 to TRBJ2-5; D remains ambiguous. The V gene's germline CDR1 is SGHNT and CDR2 YENEEA. V was cut by 5 bases and J by 2 bases, with 9 bases left in between. This CDR3 contains 13 residues. CDR3 region: CASSVLLQETQYF. CDR3 DNA sequence: TGTGCCAGCAGCGTCTTACTACAAGAGACCCAGTACTTC.

The CDR3 sequence: CSADSGRSSYEQYF. CDR3 in DNA: TGCAGCGCCGACAGTGGTCGGAGCTCCTACGAGCAGTACTTC. This rearrangement joins TRBV29-1 to TRBJ2-7; D is perhaps TRBD1 (5 bases). CDR1 and CDR2 from the germline V gene are SQVTM and ANQGSEA. This CDR3 is 14 amino acids long. V lost 7 bases to trimming and J lost 0 bases, with 16 bases between them.

This clonotype occurred many times. This sequence joins TRBV20-1 and TRBJ2-1; 8 nucleotides line up with TRBD1. There are 14 residues in the CDR3. The V gene end was trimmed by 6 bases and the J gene end by 6 bases; junction bases not matched to a gene: 10. From germline, CDR1 is DFQATT and CDR2 SNEGSKA (reference sequence). The CDR3 reads CSARRQGIGNEQFF. The CDR3 region has the DNA TGCAGTGCGAGACGACAGGGGATCGGCAATGAGCAGTTCTTC.

V and J are TRBV29-1 and TRBJ2-7; D ambiguous. The CDR3 has 11 residues. Germline-derived CDR1 and CDR2 are SQVTM and ANQGSEA. With 3 bases removed from V and 3 bases from J, the gap between germline ends came to 6 bases. The CDR3 loop is CSVDGRYEQYF. The DNA for the CDR3 is TGCAGCGTTGACGGACGCTACGAGCAGTACTTC.

This clonotype was observed a single time. The V and J genes are TRBV24-1 and TRBJ2-5; 11 bases fit TRBD1. V lost 2 bases and J lost 1; bases outside the gene matches: 5. This CDR3 is built from 17 residues. Germline V CDR1 and CDR2: KGHDR, SFDVKD. CDR3 in amino acids: CATSDSLGTGGQETQYF. For the CDR3, the DNA is TGTGCCACCAGTGATTCCCTCGGGACAGGGGGCCAAGAGACCCAGTACTTC.

This chain links TRBV19 with TRBJ2-3; no definite D call. V was trimmed by 7 bases and J by 6 bases, leaving 11 bases between them. CDR1 is LNHDA, CDR2 SQIVND, per germline (reference sequence). This CDR3 spans 12 amino acids. CDR3 amino acids: CASTDRLDTQYF. The DNA for the CDR3 is TGTGCCAGTACCGACCGATTGGATACGCAGTATTTT.

The rearrangement joins TRBV7-2 to TRBJ2-3; D perhaps matches TRBD1 (6 bases). Germline V gene lookup returns CDR1 SGHTA and CDR2 FQGNSA. V lost 2 bases, J lost 4 bases, and 16 bases lay in between. This CDR3 region has 16 residues. The CDR3 spells CASSLMGAYSSDTQYF. The DNA of the CDR3 is TGTGCCAGCAGCTTAATGGGGGCCTATAGCTCAGATACGCAGTATTTT. Using reference TRBV7-2 and TRBJ2-3 for the parts outside the CDR3, the full variable domain is GAGVSQSPSNKVTEKGKDVELRCDPISGHTALYWYRQSLGQGLEFLIYFQGNSAPDKSGLPSDRFSAERTGGSVSTLTIQRTQQEDSAVYLCASSLMGAYSSDTQYFGPGTRLTVL.